A selection of T cell receptor beta chains follows, all from one sample in a study of Graves' ophthalmopathy and Graves' hyperthyroidism. TCRdb recomputed calls from the multiplex PCR reads with MiXCR, one row per CDR3 protein. Of about 1.2 million distinct CDR3 sequences listed, about two fifths are singletons. The sequencing input was peripheral blood or thyroid tissue (not recorded which). Source of these receptors: an adult man with Graves' hyperthyroidism. Each CDR3 is given with its conserved first and last residue. Fields, in order: J gene, D gene, V gene, CDR3 protein. The D gene is left open where the match is weak.

TRBJ1-5,NA,TRBV6-6,CASMEVNPRPQHF
TRBJ1-1,TRBD1,TRBV13,CASSLQGGLRAFF
TRBJ2-7,NA,TRBV29-1,CSVEVGGWGYEQYF
TRBJ2-7,NA,TRBV9,CASSAEARAEQYF
TRBJ1-1,NA,TRBV12-3/TRBV12-4,CASSSRQAPEAFF
TRBJ1-2,NA,TRBV12-3/TRBV12-4,CASSLGVGGYTF
TRBJ1-6,NA,TRBV25-1,CASSDISVNSPLHF
TRBJ2-7,TRBD2,TRBV12-3/TRBV12-4,CASSSNRLAGGYEQYF
TRBJ2-7,NA,TRBV5-1,CASSLGGDVLLYEQYF
TRBJ2-7,NA,TRBV10-3,CAIRAVAGTYEQYF
TRBJ1-1,NA,TRBV29-1,CSVEARTIPEAFF
TRBJ2-6,TRBD2,TRBV2,CAKQRGAGANVLTF
TRBJ1-2,TRBD1,TRBV7-9,CASSFSIGQGAYGYTF
TRBJ2-7,NA,TRBV11-2,CASSLAGQTEQYF
TRBJ2-7,TRBD2,TRBV10-3,CAIAGLADSYEQYF
TRBJ2-7,NA,TRBV28,CASYRPPDYEQYF
TRBJ1-2,NA,TRBV28,CASTDRDYGYTF
TRBJ2-7,TRBD1,TRBV10-3,CASSHTDRGPEQYF